These 29 T cell receptor beta chains came from one sample sequenced in a study of a mutant IDH1 vaccine in newly diagnosed glioma. TCRdb's table, derived via immunoSEQ multiplex PCR, lists solely in-frame clones and lacks some. The sample includes tens of thousands of clones, roughly four fifths seen only once; the top ten take 15%. No antigen has been identified for these receptors. As for time point: week 35, safety follow-up. Vaccine doses each comprised 300 ug of mutant IDH1 20-mer peptide, with topical imiquimod. The sample was PBMCs, taken from a glioma patient whose treatment included an IDH1 peptide vaccine. Receptors originate from a man aged 25-45 years with glioma.

The rearrangement joins TRBV30 to TRBJ2-1; 11 bases align to TRBD1. Germline CDR1 and CDR2: GTSNPN and SVGIG (reference sequence). V lost 5 bases and J lost 7; bases outside the gene matches: 10. CDR3 length: 15 amino acids. This CDR3 is CAWARGQGAGNEQFF. CDR3 DNA sequence: TGTGCCTGGGCTAGAGGACAGGGGGCAGGGAATGAGCAGTTCTTC.

The CDR3 DNA is TGTGCCAGCAGGTATGGGACAGGGGGTGTCAGCTCCTACAATGAGCAGTTCTTC. As protein: CASRYGTGGVSSYNEQFF. This chain connects TRBV7-8 to TRBJ2-1, with 11 bases identical to TRBD1. Germline CDR1 is SGHVS and CDR2 is FQNEAQ. V was pared by 6 bases and J by 0 bases, with 10 bases of the junction left unmatched. This CDR3 region has 18 residues. Together with reference TRBV7-8 and TRBJ2-1, the CDR3 gives the full variable domain: GAGVSQSPRYKVAKRGQDVALRCDPISGHVSLFWYQQALGQGPEFLTYFQNEAQLDKSGLPSDRFFAERPEGSVSTLKIQRTQQEDSAVYLCASRYGTGGVSSYNEQFFGPGTRLTVL.

The chain has TRBV15 and TRBJ2-7, with 12 bases aligning to TRBD2. Trimming took 5 bases from V and 4 from J; bases not matched to a gene: 6. Looked up from germline, CDR1 is LNHNV and CDR2 is YYDKDF (reference sequence). This CDR3 contains 15 residues. CDR3 DNA sequence: TGTGCCACCAGCTCTAGACTAGCGGGAGAATACGAGCAGTACTTC. This encodes CATSSRLAGEYEQYF.

The rearrangement uses TRBV11-2 and TRBJ2-1, with D tentatively TRBD2 (5 bases). The CDR3 totals 16 residues. V was trimmed by 5 bases and J by 2 bases, leaving 16 bases between them. Germline-derived CDR1 and CDR2 are SGHAT and FQNNGV. The CDR3 sequence: CASSPLSSGTYNEQFF. The CDR3 bases are TGTGCCAGCAGCCCCCTGTCGTCGGGGACCTACAATGAGCAGTTCTTC.

This clone was seen only a few times. The chain joins TRBV4-1 to TRBJ1-2; no clear D. This CDR3 spans 15 amino acids. With 0 bases removed from V and 4 bases from J, the gap between germline ends came to 12 bases. Per germline, CDR1 MGHRA and CDR2 YSYEKL. The CDR3: CASSQDSGITYGYTF. The CDR3 coding sequence is TGCGCCAGCAGCCAAGATTCGGGGATTACCTATGGCTACACCTTC.

The chain has TRBV4-1 and TRBJ1-4; D not certain. Trimming shortened V by 4 bases and J by 5 bases, and 17 bases separated the two germline ends. Per the germline V gene, CDR1 is MGHRA and CDR2 is YSYEKL. The CDR3 has 16 amino acids. The DNA of the CDR3 is TGCGCCAGCAGCCGCGGGATAGGCACCACGAATGAAAAACTGTTTTTT. The encoded protein is CASSRGIGTTNEKLFF.

The CDR3 loop is CASSGDYRNIQYF. DNA of the CDR3: TGTGCCAGCAGTGGGGACTACAGAAACATTCAGTACTTC. The V gene is TRBV2, the J gene TRBJ2-4, with 7 bases fitting TRBD2. This CDR3 region has 13 residues. The V gene end was trimmed by 4 bases and the J gene end by 6 bases; junction bases not matched to a gene: 3. The germline V gene encodes CDR1 SNHLY and CDR2 FYNNEI.

The chain is built from TRBV20-1 and TRBJ2-5; D gene uncertain. The CDR3 has 11 amino acids. Trimming pared 4 bases from V and 3 bases from J, leaving 6 bases between. CDR1 is DFQATT and CDR2 is SNEGSKA in the germline V gene (reference sequence). CDR3 DNA sequence: TGCAGTGCTACCTCTGAAGAGACCCAGTACTTC. Translating gives CSATSEETQYF.

The chain employs TRBV10-3 and TRBJ2-3; D uncertain. CDR3 size: 15 residues. With 2 bases removed from V and 2 bases from J, the gap between germline ends came to 11 bases. Germline V gene data show CDR1 as ENHRY and CDR2 as SYGVKD. The CDR3 DNA reads TGTGCCATCAGTGAGGGGCAGGCTTCCACAGATACGCAGTATTTT. It is translated as CAISEGQASTDTQYF.

The chain carries TRBV4-1 and TRBJ2-1, with 12 bases aligning to TRBD2. Unmatched junction bases numbered 7, after V lost 3 bases and J lost 7 bases. Germline assignment: CDR1 MGHRA and CDR2 YSYEKL. The CDR3 has 16 amino acids. The CDR3 here is CASSQLLAGGENEQFF. The CDR3 DNA follows: TGCGCCAGCAGCCAGCTACTAGCGGGAGGTGAAAATGAGCAGTTCTTC.

This chain joins TRBV4-2 and TRBJ2-1, with D perhaps given as TRBD1 or TRBD2 (5 bases each). The V and J ends lost 4 bases and 10 bases respectively, with 14 bases between them. Germline assignment: CDR1 LGHNA and CDR2 YNFKEQ. The CDR3 covers 13 residues. As DNA, the CDR3 is TGTGCCAGCAGCCCGAGCCGGGGCGAGGAGCAGTTCTTC. Residues: CASSPSRGEEQFF.

The chain combines TRBV29-1 with TRBJ1-1, with no clear D. The CDR3 contains 14 residues. Between the trimmed V and J ends, which lost 3 bases and 3 bases, there was a span of 14 bases. Per the germline V gene, CDR1 is SQVTM and CDR2 is ANQGSEA. The CDR3 DNA sequence: TGCAGCGTTGAGCTCCGACGCGTGGACACTGAAGCTTTCTTT. Its protein product is CSVELRRVDTEAFF.

As for this clone: Other nucleotide sequences from this sample produce the same CDR3. The DNA for the CDR3 is TGTGCCAGCAGCTACACAGATACGCAGTATTTT. This encodes CASSYTDTQYF. V is TRBV2 and J is TRBJ2-3; the D is unclear. CDR1 and CDR2 from the germline V gene are SNHLY and FYNNEI. The CDR3 length is 11 residues. The germline V and J ends were trimmed by 6 bases and 2 bases, with 3 bases remaining between them.

The chain has TRBV19 and TRBJ2-7; 7 nucleotides line up with TRBD1. Germline assignment: CDR1 LNHDA and CDR2 SQIVND (reference sequence). The J segment lost 3 bases and the V segment lost 1 base, leaving 3 bases of the junction unmatched. The length of the CDR3 is 14 residues. CDR3 sequence: CASSIGAGGYEQYF. CDR3 nucleotide sequence: TGTGCCAGTAGTATAGGGGCAGGGGGCTACGAGCAGTACTTC. Full variable domain (remainder filled in from reference TRBV19 and TRBJ2-7): DGGITQSPKYLFRKEGQNVTLSCEQNLNHDAMYWYRQDPGQGLRLIYYSQIVNDFQKGDIAEGYSVSREKKESFPLTVTSAQKNPTAFYLCASSIGAGGYEQYFGPGTRLTVT.

This clone has just one count. V gene TRBV18 combines with J gene TRBJ2-3, with no clear D. Trimming shortened V by 3 bases and J by 0 bases, and 13 bases separated the two germline ends. CDR3 length: 16 residues. Per the germline V gene, CDR1 is KGHSH and CDR2 is LQKENI. In DNA form, the CDR3 reads TGTGCCAGCTCACCGAACGACGGTTCTAGCACAGATACGCAGTATTTT. Its protein product is CASSPNDGSSTDTQYF. The complete variable domain, with remaining parts taken from reference TRBV18 and TRBJ2-3, reads NAGVMQNPRHLVRRRGQEARLRCSPMKGHSHVYWYRQLPEEGLKFMVYLQKENIIDESGMPKERFSAEFPKEGPSILRIQQVVRGDSAAYFCASSPNDGSSTDTQYFGPGTRLTVL.

The gene calls are TRBV2 and TRBJ2-7; possibly TRBD2 for D (6 bases). Per the germline V gene, CDR1 is SNHLY and CDR2 is FYNNEI. This CDR3 comprises 15 residues. Trimming pared 4 bases from V and 4 bases from J, leaving 17 bases between. The CDR3 loop reads CASSVGSGLTYEQYF. The CDR3 DNA reads as TGTGCCAGCAGTGTCGGTAGCGGTCTAACTTACGAGCAGTACTTC.

In its sample, this clone is large. The chain links TRBV19 to TRBJ1-5; D unclear. V was clipped by 1 base and J by 0 bases, with 10 bases between them. The germline V gene has CDR1 LNHDA and CDR2 SQIVND (reference sequence). CDR3 size: 16 residues. CDR3 loop: CASSIGGDDSNQPQHF. The CDR3 nucleotides are TGTGCCAGTAGTATAGGGGGAGATGATAGCAATCAGCCCCAGCATTTT.

The gene calls are TRBV5-1 and TRBJ2-1; 13 nucleotides align to TRBD2. CDR1 is SGHRS and CDR2 is YFSETQ in the germline V gene. The CDR3 loop spans 17 amino acids. J was trimmed by 3 bases and V by 0 bases; bases with no gene match: 3. DNA of the CDR3: TGCGCCAGCAGCTTGGGGACTAGCGGGAGAGTCTACAATGAGCAGTTCTTC. Translation gives CASSLGTSGRVYNEQFF.

This clone was detected only once. Here the CDR3 reads CASGLVLGRNSYNEQFF. CDR3 bases: TGTGCTAGTGGTTTGGTGCTCGGGAGGAACTCCTACAATGAGCAGTTCTTC. This chain links TRBV12-5 with TRBJ2-1; 7 nucleotides line up with TRBD2. Trimming cost V 0 bases and J 0 bases; bases outside gene matches: 5. The CDR3 loop spans 17 amino acids. The germline gives CDR1 LGHNT, CDR2 FRNRAP.

This clone was seen a single time. The chain employs TRBV19 and TRBJ2-1; 10 bases line up with TRBD1. Germline assignment: CDR1 LNHDA and CDR2 SQIVND (reference sequence). After removal of 3 bases from V and 6 bases from J, the junction contained 8 bases not matched to a gene. CDR3 length equals 16 residues. Here the CDR3 DNA reads TGTGCCAGTAGTATGACGGCGGGACAGGGGACCAATGAGCAGTTCTTC. Translating it yields CASSMTAGQGTNEQFF.

The chain links TRBV15 to TRBJ2-7, with D possibly matching TRBD2 (5 bases). Germline CDR1 and CDR2: LNHNV and YYDKDF (reference sequence). The CDR3 is 15 amino acids. V was clipped by 0 bases and J by 2 bases, with 11 bases between them. CDR3 protein: CATSREGVGPYEQYF. The DNA for the CDR3 is TGTGCCACCAGCAGAGAGGGAGTAGGCCCCTACGAGCAGTACTTC.

The rearrangement joins TRBV2 to TRBJ1-2, with 7 bases identical to TRBD1. The CDR3 runs 15 residues. The germline V gene encodes CDR1 SNHLY and CDR2 FYNNEI. V lost 4 bases to trimming and J lost 2 bases; unmatched junction nucleotides: 7. CDR3 residues: CASSANPTGNYGYTF. The DNA of the CDR3 is TGTGCCAGCAGTGCCAACCCGACAGGGAACTATGGCTACACCTTC.

This clone was picked up a small number of times. The genes are TRBV6-5 and TRBJ1-1; D call uncertain. The germline V gene encodes CDR1 MNHEY and CDR2 SVGAGI. The V gene lost 5 bases and the J gene lost 12 bases, with 16 bases spanning the gap. The CDR3 has 12 amino acids. This chain's CDR3 is CASSPRGSGTFF. In DNA form, the CDR3 reads TGTGCCAGCAGTCCCCGCGGGTCGGGGACTTTCTTT.

V gene TRBV6-5 combines with J gene TRBJ1-3, with a possible D match to TRBD1 (6 bases). Germline V gene lookup returns CDR1 MNHEY and CDR2 SVGAGI. This CDR3 contains 15 residues. V lost 6 bases and J 0 bases, leaving 12 bases between the germline ends. CDR3 in DNA: TGTGCCAGCAGGGTCACAGGGTTCTCTGGAAACACCATATATTTT. It yields the protein CASRVTGFSGNTIYF.

The chain is built from TRBV11-2 and TRBJ2-7, with 9 bases matching TRBD1. V lost 6 bases and J lost 3; bases outside the gene matches: 9. Per the germline V gene, CDR1 is SGHAT and CDR2 is FQNNGV. The CDR3 is 15 amino acids. CDR3 region: CASRARDRDNYEQYF. CDR3 bases: TGTGCCAGCAGAGCCCGGGACAGGGATAACTACGAGCAGTACTTC.

The J gene is TRBJ2-7, the V gene TRBV6-1; D might be TRBD2 (6 bases). This CDR3 has 14 amino acids. Trimming took 4 bases from V and 1 from J, leaving 11 bases between them. Germline CDR1 reads MNHNS; CDR2 reads SASEGT. CDR3 in amino acids: CASSGGVESYEQYF. CDR3 bases: TGTGCCAGCAGTGGGGGGGTAGAGTCCTACGAGCAGTACTTC.

This clone has just one count. The J gene is TRBJ1-2, the V gene TRBV7-9; TRBD1 aligns across 11 bases. V lost 3 bases to trimming and J lost 6 bases; unmatched junction nucleotides: 3. Looked up from germline, CDR1 is SEHNR and CDR2 is FQNEAQ (reference sequence). This CDR3 is built from 14 residues. CDR3 bases: TGTGCCAGCAGCTTGACGGACAGGGGGCATGGCTACACCTTC. It encodes CASSLTDRGHGYTF.

The genes are TRBV9 and TRBJ2-7; 8 nucleotides line up with TRBD1. The CDR3 totals 16 residues. Germline V gene data show CDR1 as SGDLS and CDR2 as YYNGEE. After removal of 3 bases from V and 1 base from J, the junction contained 9 bases not matched to a gene. CDR3 nucleotides: TGTGCCAGCAGCGCTACAGACAGGGGAAGGTCCTACGAGCAGTACTTC. Translated, it gives CASSATDRGRSYEQYF.

A single count supports this clone. This rearrangement joins TRBV5-4 to TRBJ1-3; D possibly corresponds to TRBD1 (5 bases). The V end lost 3 bases, the J end lost 9 bases, and 25 bases lay between the germline ends. Looked up from germline, CDR1 is SGHNT and CDR2 is YYREEE (reference sequence). The CDR3 runs 17 residues. CDR3 sequence: CASSYDIPGTGPSTIYF. For the CDR3, the DNA is TGTGCCAGCAGCTACGACATACCTGGGACCGGCCCGAGCACCATATATTTT.